These T cell receptor beta chains were read from a single sample in a study of beta chain features in type 1 diabetes. Data came from immunoSEQ multiplex PCR; TCRdb stores just in-frame clones and leaves some out. The sample shows about 160,000 clones, more than 60% of them seen only once. Sequenced material: naive CD4+ T cells from blood. The receptors derive from a man aged 30-40 years with type 1 diabetes. CDR3s include the opening cysteine and the closing phenylalanine or tryptophan. Fields, in order: V gene, clone size, J gene, D gene, CDR3 length, CDR3 protein, CDR3 DNA. The D gene is left open where the match is weak. Size values are once, few and many counts, or a class for expanded clones, and some rows have none.

V: TRBV9; size: NA; J: TRBJ2-3; D: NA; length: 18; CDR3: CASSSRRTPGSVTDTQYF; DNA: TGTGCCAGCAGCTCCCGGAGGACCCCGGGTAGTGTCACAGATACGCAGTATTTT
V: TRBV7-9; size: NA; J: TRBJ1-1; D: NA; length: 15; CDR3: CASSLSAADHTEAFF; DNA: TGTGCCAGCAGCTTATCGGCGGCGGATCACACTGAAGCTTTCTTT
V: TRBV29-1; size: NA; J: TRBJ2-5; D: NA; length: 12; CDR3: CSVAEGQETQYF; DNA: TGCAGCGTTGCCGAGGGGCAAGAGACCCAGTACTTC
V: TRBV20-1; size: NA; J: TRBJ2-1; D: NA; length: 10; CDR3: CSATINEQFF; DNA: TGCAGTGCTACCATAAATGAGCAGTTCTTC
V: TRBV10-3; size: few; J: TRBJ2-1; D: TRBD2; length: 18; CDR3: CAIKPSGGTTSSYNEQFF; DNA: TGTGCCATCAAGCCTAGCGGGGGGACTACTAGCTCCTACAATGAGCAGTTCTTC
V: TRBV7-9; size: NA; J: TRBJ2-5; D: NA; length: 13; CDR3: CASKGFGRETQYF; DNA: TGTGCCAGTAAAGGATTCGGACGGGAGACCCAGTACTTC
V: TRBV29-1; size: NA; J: TRBJ1-2; D: NA; length: 12; CDR3: CSVGRGEHGYTF; DNA: TGCAGCGTTGGCAGGGGAGAGCATGGCTACACCTTC
V: TRBV29-1; size: few; J: TRBJ2-7; D: NA; length: 14; CDR3: CSVEPGVFSYEQYF; DNA: TGCAGCGTTGAACCAGGGGTCTTCTCCTACGAGCAGTACTTC
V: TRBV29-1; size: NA; J: TRBJ2-2; D: NA; length: 13; CDR3: CSVLGGDTGELFF; DNA: TGCAGCGTTTTAGGGGGTGACACCGGGGAGCTGTTTTTT
V: TRBV7-2; size: NA; J: TRBJ2-5; D: NA; length: 15; CDR3: CASSPDLPGGETQYF; DNA: TGTGCCAGCAGCCCAGATCTTCCTGGGGGGGAGACCCAGTACTTC
V: TRBV11-3; size: NA; J: TRBJ2-2; D: TRBD1; length: 15; CDR3: CASSPRDRGTGELFF; DNA: TGTGCCAGCAGCCCCCGGGACAGGGGCACCGGGGAGCTGTTTTTT
V: TRBV7-2; size: NA; J: TRBJ2-7; D: NA; length: 14; CDR3: CASSLASREYEQYF; DNA: TGTGCCAGCAGCTTAGCGAGCAGAGAATACGAGCAGTACTTC
V: TRBV30; size: NA; J: TRBJ2-5; D: NA; length: 11; CDR3: CAWGGRETQYF; DNA: TGTGCCTGGGGAGGTAGGGAGACCCAGTACTTC
V: TRBV5-1; size: NA; J: TRBJ2-5; D: NA; length: 13; CDR3: CASSVQGRETQYF; DNA: TGCGCCAGCAGCGTCCAGGGGAGGGAGACCCAGTACTTC
V: TRBV30; size: NA; J: TRBJ1-2; D: NA; length: 13; CDR3: CAWSADSNYGYTF; DNA: TGTGCCTGGAGTGCGGACAGTAACTATGGCTACACCTTC
V: TRBV30; size: once; J: TRBJ2-5; D: TRBD1; length: 13; CDR3: CAWSQGAAETQYF; DNA: TGTGCCTGGAGTCAGGGGGCCGCAGAGACCCAGTACTTC
V: TRBV7-6; size: NA; J: TRBJ1-2; D: NA; length: 12; CDR3: CASSADSYGYTF; DNA: TGTGCCAGCAGCGCCGACAGCTATGGCTACACCTTC
V: TRBV29-1; size: NA; J: TRBJ1-1; D: NA; length: 12; CDR3: CSVEEANLGAFF; DNA: TGCAGCGTTGAAGAGGCCAACCTAGGGGCTTTCTTT
V: TRBV13; size: NA; J: TRBJ2-7; D: TRBD1; length: 14; CDR3: CASSLGDRRNEQYF; DNA: TGTGCCAGCAGCTTAGGGGACAGGAGGAACGAGCAGTACTTC
V: TRBV6-5; size: NA; J: TRBJ2-7; D: NA; length: 14; CDR3: CASMSTGTSYEQYF; DNA: TGTGCCAGCATGTCGACAGGTACTTCCTACGAGCAGTACTTC
V: TRBV7-2; size: once; J: TRBJ2-5; D: NA; length: 15; CDR3: CASSQRGPSQETQYF; DNA: TGTGCCAGCAGTCAACGTGGACCTTCCCAAGAGACCCAGTACTTC
V: TRBV11-2; size: NA; J: TRBJ2-6; D: NA; length: 17; CDR3: CASANTMGIPEANVLTF; DNA: TGTGCCAGCGCTAATACGATGGGGATACCTGAGGCCAACGTCCTGACTTTC
V: TRBV7-2; size: NA; J: TRBJ1-5; D: NA; length: 13; CDR3: CASSLDRDQPQHF; DNA: TGTGCCAGCAGCTTAGATCGGGATCAGCCCCAGCATTTT
V: TRBV7-9; size: NA; J: TRBJ2-5; D: NA; length: 14; CDR3: CASSLRLDEETQYF; DNA: TGTGCCAGCAGCCTCCGCTTAGATGAAGAGACCCAGTACTTC
V: TRBV7-9; size: NA; J: TRBJ1-1; D: TRBD1; length: 14; CDR3: CASRRTGDYTEAFF; DNA: TGTGCCAGCCGGAGGACAGGGGATTACACTGAAGCTTTCTTT
V: TRBV7-9; size: few; J: TRBJ2-4; D: NA; length: 19; CDR3: CASSSLRGLVRGEENIQYF; DNA: TGTGCCAGCAGCTCTCTCCGGGGATTGGTACGAGGGGAGGAAAACATTCAGTACTTC
V: TRBV29-1; size: NA; J: TRBJ2-7; D: TRBD1; length: 15; CDR3: CSVEEGDRVPYEQYF; DNA: TGCAGCGTTGAGGAGGGGGACAGGGTTCCCTACGAGCAGTACTTC
V: TRBV14; size: few; J: TRBJ2-5; D: NA; length: 15; CDR3: CASSHLTGTQETQYF; DNA: TGTGCCAGCAGCCACCTTACGGGGACCCAAGAGACCCAGTACTTC
V: TRBV29-1; size: NA; J: TRBJ1-1; D: NA; length: 13; CDR3: CSVVGGADTEAFF; DNA: TGCAGCGTTGTGGGAGGGGCGGACACTGAAGCTTTCTTT
V: TRBV9; size: NA; J: TRBJ2-5; D: NA; length: 16; CDR3: CASSATALLGQETQYF; DNA: TGTGCCAGCAGCGCTACAGCACTTCTCGGCCAAGAGACCCAGTACTTC
V: TRBV18; size: NA; J: TRBJ1-1; D: TRBD1; length: 15; CDR3: CASSLGTGSLTEAFF; DNA: TGTGCCAGCTCCCTAGGGACAGGCTCTCTCACTGAAGCTTTCTTT
V: TRBV7-2; size: NA; J: TRBJ2-3; D: TRBD1; length: 14; CDR3: CASSSGQVPDTQYF; DNA: TGTGCCAGCAGCTCAGGACAGGTGCCAGATACGCAGTATTTT
V: TRBV29-1; size: NA; J: TRBJ2-5; D: NA; length: 14; CDR3: CSVDGVSRKETQYF; DNA: TGCAGCGTTGATGGAGTTTCCCGAAAAGAGACCCAGTACTTC
V: TRBV29-1; size: NA; J: TRBJ2-5; D: NA; length: 14; CDR3: CSVDSGGSKETQYF; DNA: TGCAGCGTTGACTCCGGGGGAAGCAAAGAGACCCAGTACTTC
V: TRBV28; size: NA; J: TRBJ1-1; D: TRBD1; length: 15; CDR3: CASTTATGGFTEAFF; DNA: TGTGCCAGCACCACTGCGACAGGGGGCTTCACTGAAGCTTTCTTT
V: TRBV10-3; size: once; J: TRBJ1-2; D: NA; length: 15; CDR3: CAISAWAATNYGYTF; DNA: TGTGCCATCAGTGCGTGGGCAGCCACTAACTATGGCTACACCTTC
V: TRBV7-9; size: few; J: TRBJ1-6; D: NA; length: 12; CDR3: CASSLGDSPLHF; DNA: TGTGCCAGCAGCTTGGGAGATTCACCCCTCCACTTT
V: TRBV7-9; size: NA; J: TRBJ2-3; D: NA; length: 14; CDR3: CASSPSTLVDTQYF; DNA: TGTGCCAGCAGCCCATCCACACTGGTAGATACGCAGTATTTT
V: TRBV11-2; size: NA; J: TRBJ2-7; D: TRBD1; length: 14; CDR3: CASSTPGTDNEQYF; DNA: TGTGCCAGCAGCACCCCCGGGACAGATAACGAGCAGTACTTC
V: TRBV7-2; size: NA; J: TRBJ2-3; D: NA; length: 13; CDR3: CASSGRNTDTQYF; DNA: TGTGCCAGCAGTGGCAGGAACACAGATACGCAGTATTTT
V: TRBV30; size: NA; J: TRBJ1-6; D: TRBD1; length: 14; CDR3: CAWPNQGDNTPLHF; DNA: TGTGCCTGGCCGAATCAGGGGGACAATACACCCCTCCACTTT
V: TRBV27; size: NA; J: TRBJ2-5; D: NA; length: 12; CDR3: CASSPLGETQYF; DNA: TGTGCCAGCAGTCCTCTTGGGGAGACCCAGTACTTC
V: TRBV29-1; size: once; J: TRBJ2-3; D: NA; length: 14; CDR3: CSVEIQVNTDTQYF; DNA: TGCAGCGTTGAGATCCAGGTCAACACAGATACGCAGTATTTT
V: TRBV11-2; size: few; J: TRBJ2-3; D: NA; length: 12; CDR3: CASQLRGDTQYF; DNA: TGTGCCAGCCAGCTGCGGGGAGATACGCAGTATTTT
V: TRBV7-9; size: few; J: TRBJ2-4; D: NA; length: 10; CDR3: CACGTGFQYF; DNA: TGTGCCTGCGGTACGGGTTTTCAGTACTTC
V: TRBV10-3; size: NA; J: TRBJ1-2; D: NA; length: 13; CDR3: CAISGWGNYGYTF; DNA: TGTGCCATCAGCGGCTGGGGTAACTATGGCTACACCTTC
V: TRBV9; size: few; J: TRBJ2-1; D: NA; length: 12; CDR3: CASSVGRGEQFF; DNA: TGTGCCAGCAGCGTAGGGAGGGGTGAGCAGTTCTTC
V: TRBV25-1; size: once; J: TRBJ1-4; D: NA; length: 15; CDR3: CASSLGQISVEKLFF; DNA: TGTGCCAGCAGTCTCGGACAGATCTCAGTCGAAAAACTGTTTTTT
V: TRBV30; size: NA; J: TRBJ1-2; D: TRBD1; length: 12; CDR3: CARDTGGLGYTF; DNA: TGTGCCAGGGATACAGGGGGCCTTGGCTACACCTTC
V: TRBV25-1; size: NA; J: TRBJ2-1; D: NA; length: 17; CDR3: CASSEPIGTRNRNEQFF; DNA: TGTGCCAGCAGTGAACCCATCGGGACGCGAAACAGAAATGAGCAGTTCTTC
V: TRBV25-1; size: few; J: TRBJ2-7; D: NA; length: 13; CDR3: CASSEYPTHEQYF; DNA: TGTGCCAGCAGTGAATACCCCACCCACGAGCAGTACTTC
V: TRBV29-1; size: NA; J: TRBJ2-1; D: NA; length: 12; CDR3: CSVGLLGDEQFF; DNA: TGCAGCGTGGGACTGCTGGGCGATGAGCAGTTCTTC
V: TRBV9; size: NA; J: TRBJ2-2; D: NA; length: 17; CDR3: CASSAEIDSANTGELFF; DNA: TGTGCCAGCAGCGCCGAGATAGACAGCGCGAACACCGGGGAGCTGTTTTTT
V: TRBV29-1; size: few; J: TRBJ1-2; D: NA; length: 12; CDR3: CSVGSKLHGYTF; DNA: TGCAGCGTTGGTAGCAAGCTCCATGGCTACACCTTC